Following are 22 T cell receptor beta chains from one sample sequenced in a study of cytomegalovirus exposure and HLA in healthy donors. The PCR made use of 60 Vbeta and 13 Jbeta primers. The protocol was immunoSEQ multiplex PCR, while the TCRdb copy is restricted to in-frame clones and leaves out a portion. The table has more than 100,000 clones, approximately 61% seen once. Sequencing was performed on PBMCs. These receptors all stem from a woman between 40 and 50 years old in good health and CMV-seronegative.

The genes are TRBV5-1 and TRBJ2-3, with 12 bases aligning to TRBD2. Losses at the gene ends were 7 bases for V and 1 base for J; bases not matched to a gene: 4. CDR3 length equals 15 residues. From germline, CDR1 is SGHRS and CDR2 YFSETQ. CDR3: CASVLAGGGTDTQYF. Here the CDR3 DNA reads TGCGCCAGCGTACTAGCGGGGGGCGGCACAGATACGCAGTATTTT. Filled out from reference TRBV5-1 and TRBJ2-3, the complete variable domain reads KAGVTQTPRYLIKTRGQQVTLSCSPISGHRSVSWYQQTPGQGLQFLFEYFSETQRNKGNFPGRFSGRQFSNSRSEMNVSTLELGDSALYLCASVLAGGGTDTQYFGPGTRLTVL.

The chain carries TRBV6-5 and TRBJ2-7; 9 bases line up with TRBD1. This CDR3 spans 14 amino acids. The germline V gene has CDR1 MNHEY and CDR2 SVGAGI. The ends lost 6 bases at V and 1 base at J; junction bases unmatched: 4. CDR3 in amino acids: CASSPGTGSYEQYF. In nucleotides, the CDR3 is TGTGCCAGCAGCCCCGGGACAGGGTCCTACGAGCAGTACTTC.

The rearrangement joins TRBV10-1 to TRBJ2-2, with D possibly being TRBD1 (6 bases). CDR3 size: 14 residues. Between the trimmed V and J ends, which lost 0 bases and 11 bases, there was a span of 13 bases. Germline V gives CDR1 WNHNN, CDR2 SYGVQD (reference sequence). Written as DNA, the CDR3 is TGCGCCAGCAGTGAGTCCGGACAGTCGTTAGAGCTGTTTTTT. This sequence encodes CASSESGQSLELFF.

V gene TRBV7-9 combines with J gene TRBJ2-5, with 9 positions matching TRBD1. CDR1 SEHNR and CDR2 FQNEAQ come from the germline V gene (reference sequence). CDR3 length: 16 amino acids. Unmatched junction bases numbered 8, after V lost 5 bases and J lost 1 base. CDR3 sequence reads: CASSPRTGVFQETQYF. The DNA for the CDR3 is TGTGCCAGCAGCCCGCGGACAGGGGTTTTCCAAGAGACCCAGTACTTC. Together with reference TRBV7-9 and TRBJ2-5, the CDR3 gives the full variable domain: DTGVSQNPRHKITKRGQNVTFRCDPISEHNRLYWYRQTLGQGPEFLTYFQNEAQLEKSRLLSDRFSAERPKGSFSTLEIQRTEQGDSAMYLCASSPRTGVFQETQYFGPGTRLLVL.

The CDR3 DNA sequence: TGTGCCAGCAGCGTAGAACTAGCCCCGAGGGCCGGGGAGCTGTTTTTT. It is translated as CASSVELAPRAGELFF. V and J are TRBV9 and TRBJ2-2, with D perhaps TRBD2 (6 bases). V lost 0 bases and J 6 bases, leaving 15 bases between the germline ends. Per the germline V gene, CDR1 is SGDLS and CDR2 is YYNGEE. The CDR3 loop spans 16 amino acids.

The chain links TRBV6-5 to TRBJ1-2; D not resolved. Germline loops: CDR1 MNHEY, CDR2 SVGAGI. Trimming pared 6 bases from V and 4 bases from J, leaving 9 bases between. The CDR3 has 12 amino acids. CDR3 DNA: TGTGCCAGCAGGGGAGGGCTCTATGGCTACACCTTC. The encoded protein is CASRGGLYGYTF.

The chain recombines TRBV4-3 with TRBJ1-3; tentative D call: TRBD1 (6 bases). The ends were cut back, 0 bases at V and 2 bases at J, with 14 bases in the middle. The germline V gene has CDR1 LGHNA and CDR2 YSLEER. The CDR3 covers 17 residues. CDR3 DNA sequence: TGCGCCAGCAGCCAAGATCGTAGGGGGTTGGCTGGAAACACCATATATTTT. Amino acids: CASSQDRRGLAGNTIYF.

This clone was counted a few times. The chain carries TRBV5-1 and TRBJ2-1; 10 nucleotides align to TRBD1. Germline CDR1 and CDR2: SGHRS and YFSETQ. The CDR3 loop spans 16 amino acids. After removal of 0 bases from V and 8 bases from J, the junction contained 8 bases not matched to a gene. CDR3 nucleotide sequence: TGCGCCAGCAGCTTGGCCGACGGGACAGGGGTTCATGAGCAGTTCTTC. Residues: CASSLADGTGVHEQFF.

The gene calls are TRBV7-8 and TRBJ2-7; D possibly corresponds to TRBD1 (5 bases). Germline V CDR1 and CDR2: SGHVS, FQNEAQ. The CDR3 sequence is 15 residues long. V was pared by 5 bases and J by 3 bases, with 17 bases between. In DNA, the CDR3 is TGTGCCAGCAGCCAAGGGTCAGGGTACAACTACGAGCAGTACTTC. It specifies CASSQGSGYNYEQYF.

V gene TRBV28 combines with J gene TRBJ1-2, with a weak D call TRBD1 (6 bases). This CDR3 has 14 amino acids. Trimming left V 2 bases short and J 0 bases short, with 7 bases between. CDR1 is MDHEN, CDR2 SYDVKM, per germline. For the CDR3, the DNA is TGTGCCAGCAGTTTAGACAGGTCTAACTATGGCTACACCTTC. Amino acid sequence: CASSLDRSNYGYTF.

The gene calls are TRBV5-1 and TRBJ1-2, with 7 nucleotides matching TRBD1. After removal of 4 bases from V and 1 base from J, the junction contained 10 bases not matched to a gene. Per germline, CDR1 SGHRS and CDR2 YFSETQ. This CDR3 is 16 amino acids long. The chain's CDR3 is CASSPGTASGNYGYTF. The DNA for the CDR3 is TGCGCCAGCAGCCCCGGGACAGCATCGGGTAACTATGGCTACACCTTC.

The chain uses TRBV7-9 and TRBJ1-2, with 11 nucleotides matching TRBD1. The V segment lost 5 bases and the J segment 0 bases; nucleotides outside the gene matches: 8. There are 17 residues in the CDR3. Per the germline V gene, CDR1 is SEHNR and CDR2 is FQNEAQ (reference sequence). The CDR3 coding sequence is TGTGCCAGCAGCACCCGGGACAGGGGGGAAGCTAACTATGGCTACACCTTC. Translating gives CASSTRDRGEANYGYTF.

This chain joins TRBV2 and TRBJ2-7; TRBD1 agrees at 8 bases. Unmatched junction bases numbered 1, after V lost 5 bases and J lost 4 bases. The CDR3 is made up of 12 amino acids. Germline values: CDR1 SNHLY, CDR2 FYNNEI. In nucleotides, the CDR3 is TGTGCCAGCAGTTGGGACAGGTACGAGCAGTACTTC. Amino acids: CASSWDRYEQYF.

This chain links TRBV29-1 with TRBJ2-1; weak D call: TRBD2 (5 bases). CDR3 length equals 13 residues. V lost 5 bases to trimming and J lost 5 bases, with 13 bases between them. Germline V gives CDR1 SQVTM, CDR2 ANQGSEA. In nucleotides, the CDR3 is TGCAGCGTTTCCGGGATAACCAACAATGAGCAGTTCTTC. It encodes CSVSGITNNEQFF.

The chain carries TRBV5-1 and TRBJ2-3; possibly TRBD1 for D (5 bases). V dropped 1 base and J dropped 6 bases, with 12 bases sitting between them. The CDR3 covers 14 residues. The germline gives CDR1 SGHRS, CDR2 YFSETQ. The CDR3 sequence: CASSLRQGMDTQYF. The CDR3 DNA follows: TGCGCCAGCAGCTTGAGGCAGGGCATGGATACGCAGTATTTT.

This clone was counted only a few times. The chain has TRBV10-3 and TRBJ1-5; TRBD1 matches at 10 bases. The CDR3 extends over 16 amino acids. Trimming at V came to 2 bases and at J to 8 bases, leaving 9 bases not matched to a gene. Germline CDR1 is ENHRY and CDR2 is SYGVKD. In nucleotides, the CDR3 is TGTGCCATCAGTGAGGGGGACAGGGGAGGATGGGAGCCCCAGCATTTT. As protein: CAISEGDRGGWEPQHF.

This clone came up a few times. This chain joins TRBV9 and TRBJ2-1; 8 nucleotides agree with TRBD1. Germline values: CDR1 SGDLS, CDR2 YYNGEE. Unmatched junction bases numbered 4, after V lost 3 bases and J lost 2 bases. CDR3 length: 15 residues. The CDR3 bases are TGTGCCAGCAGCGGAAACAGGGGGGCCTACAATGAGCAGTTCTTC. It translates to CASSGNRGAYNEQFF.

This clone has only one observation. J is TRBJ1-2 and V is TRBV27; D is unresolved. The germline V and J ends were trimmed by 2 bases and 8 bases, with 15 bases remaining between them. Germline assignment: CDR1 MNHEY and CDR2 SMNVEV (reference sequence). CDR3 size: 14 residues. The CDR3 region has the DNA TGTGCCAGCAGTTTAGGAGGCCTGGCGGGGGGCTACACCTTC. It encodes CASSLGGLAGGYTF.

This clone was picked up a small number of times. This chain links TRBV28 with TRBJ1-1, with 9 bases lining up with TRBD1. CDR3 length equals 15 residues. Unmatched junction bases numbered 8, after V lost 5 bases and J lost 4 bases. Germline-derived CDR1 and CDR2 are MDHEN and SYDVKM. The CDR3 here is CASSPLDRGTTEAFF. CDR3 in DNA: TGTGCCAGCAGTCCCTTGGACAGGGGAACCACTGAAGCTTTCTTT.

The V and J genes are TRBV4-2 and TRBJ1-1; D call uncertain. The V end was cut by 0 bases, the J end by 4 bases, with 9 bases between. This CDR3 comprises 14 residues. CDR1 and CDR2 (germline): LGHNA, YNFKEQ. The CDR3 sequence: CASSQDWRITEAFF. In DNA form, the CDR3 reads TGTGCCAGCAGCCAAGACTGGAGAATCACTGAAGCTTTCTTT.

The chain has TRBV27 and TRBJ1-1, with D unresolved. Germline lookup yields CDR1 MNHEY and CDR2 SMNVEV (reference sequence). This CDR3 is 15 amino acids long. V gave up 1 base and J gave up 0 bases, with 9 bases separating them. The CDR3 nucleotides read TGTGCCAGCAGTTTATTCCCCAGGATGAACACTGAAGCTTTCTTT. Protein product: CASSLFPRMNTEAFF.

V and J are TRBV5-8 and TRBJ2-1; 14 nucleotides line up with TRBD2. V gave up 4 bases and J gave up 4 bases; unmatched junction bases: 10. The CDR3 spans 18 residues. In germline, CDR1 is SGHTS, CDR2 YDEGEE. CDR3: CASSHPRGTSGGYNEQFF. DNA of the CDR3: TGTGCCAGCAGCCATCCCAGAGGGACTAGCGGGGGTTACAATGAGCAGTTCTTC.